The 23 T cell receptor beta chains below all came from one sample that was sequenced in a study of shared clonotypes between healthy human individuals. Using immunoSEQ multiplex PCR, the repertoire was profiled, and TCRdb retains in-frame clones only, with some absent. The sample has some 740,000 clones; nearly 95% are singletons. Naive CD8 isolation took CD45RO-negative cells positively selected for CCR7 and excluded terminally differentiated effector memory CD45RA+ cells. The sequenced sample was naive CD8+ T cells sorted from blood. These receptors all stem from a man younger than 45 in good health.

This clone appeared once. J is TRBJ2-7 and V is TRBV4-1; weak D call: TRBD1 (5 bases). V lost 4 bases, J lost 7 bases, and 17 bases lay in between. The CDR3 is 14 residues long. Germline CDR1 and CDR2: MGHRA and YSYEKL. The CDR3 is CASSLQVGSREQYF. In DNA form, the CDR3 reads TGCGCCAGCAGCCTACAGGTAGGGTCTAGGGAGCAGTACTTC.

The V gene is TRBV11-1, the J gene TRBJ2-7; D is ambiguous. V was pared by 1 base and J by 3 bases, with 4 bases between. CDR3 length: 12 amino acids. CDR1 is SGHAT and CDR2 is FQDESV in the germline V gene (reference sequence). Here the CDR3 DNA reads TGTGCCAGCAGCTTAGGAAGCTACGAGCAGTACTTC. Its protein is CASSLGSYEQYF.

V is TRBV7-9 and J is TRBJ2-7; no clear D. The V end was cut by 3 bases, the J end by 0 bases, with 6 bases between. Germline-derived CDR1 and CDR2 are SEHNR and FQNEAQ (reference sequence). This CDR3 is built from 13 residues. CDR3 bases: TGTGCCAGCAGCTTCCGGCACTCCTACGAGCAGTACTTC. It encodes CASSFRHSYEQYF.

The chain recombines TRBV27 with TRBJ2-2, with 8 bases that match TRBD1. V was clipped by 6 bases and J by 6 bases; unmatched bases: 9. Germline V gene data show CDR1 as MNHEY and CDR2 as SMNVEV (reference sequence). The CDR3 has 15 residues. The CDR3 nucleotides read TGTGCCAGCAGCCAGGACAGGGTGGGTCCCGGGGAGCTGTTTTTT. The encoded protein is CASSQDRVGPGELFF.

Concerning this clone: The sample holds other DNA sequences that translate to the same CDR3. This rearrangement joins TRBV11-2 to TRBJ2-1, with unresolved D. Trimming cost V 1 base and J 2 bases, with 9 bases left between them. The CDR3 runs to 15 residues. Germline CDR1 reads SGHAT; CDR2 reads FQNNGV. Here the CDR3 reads CASSLGLAAYNEQFF. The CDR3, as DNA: TGTGCCAGCAGCTTAGGACTGGCGGCCTACAATGAGCAGTTCTTC. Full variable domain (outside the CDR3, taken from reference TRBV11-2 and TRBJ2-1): EAGVAQSPRYKIIEKRQSVAFWCNPISGHATLYWYQQILGQGPKLLIQFQNNGVVDDSQLPKDRFSAERLKGVDSTLKIQPAKLEDSAVYLCASSLGLAAYNEQFFGPGTRLTVL.

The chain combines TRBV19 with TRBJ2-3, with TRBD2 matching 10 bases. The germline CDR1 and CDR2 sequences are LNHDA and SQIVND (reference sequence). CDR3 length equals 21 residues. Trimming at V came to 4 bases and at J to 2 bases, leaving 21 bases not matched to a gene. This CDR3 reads CASSTPRGLAEEGGDTDTQYF. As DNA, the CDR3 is TGTGCCAGTAGTACCCCGCGCGGACTAGCGGAGGAGGGGGGGGACACAGATACGCAGTATTTT.

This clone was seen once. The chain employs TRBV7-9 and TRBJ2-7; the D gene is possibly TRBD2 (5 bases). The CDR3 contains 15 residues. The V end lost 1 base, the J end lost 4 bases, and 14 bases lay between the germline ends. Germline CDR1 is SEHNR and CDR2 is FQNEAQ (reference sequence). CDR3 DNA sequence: TGTGCCAGCAGCTTAGATCCGGGATTCGGGTACGAGCAGTACTTC. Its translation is CASSLDPGFGYEQYF.

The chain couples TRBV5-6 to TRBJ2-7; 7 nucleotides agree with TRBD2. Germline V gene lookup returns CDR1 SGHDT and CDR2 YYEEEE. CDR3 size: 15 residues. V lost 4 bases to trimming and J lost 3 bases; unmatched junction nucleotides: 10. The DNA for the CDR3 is TGTGCCAGCAGCCCATCCTTAACGGGGGGCTACGAGCAGTACTTC. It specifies CASSPSLTGGYEQYF.

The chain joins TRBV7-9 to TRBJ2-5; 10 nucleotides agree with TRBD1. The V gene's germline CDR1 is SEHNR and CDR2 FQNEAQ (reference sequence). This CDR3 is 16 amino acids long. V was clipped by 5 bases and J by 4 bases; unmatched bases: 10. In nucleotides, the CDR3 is TGTGCCAGCAGCCCCGGGGCGGGACAGGGGAGAGAGACCCAGTACTTC. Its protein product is CASSPGAGQGRETQYF.

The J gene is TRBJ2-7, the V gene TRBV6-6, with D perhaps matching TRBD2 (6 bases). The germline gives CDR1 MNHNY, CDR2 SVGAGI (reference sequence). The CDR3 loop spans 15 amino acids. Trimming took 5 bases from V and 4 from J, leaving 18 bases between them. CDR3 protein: CASSPHFGGNYEQYF. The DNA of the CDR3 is TGTGCCAGCAGTCCTCATTTTGGCGGGAATTACGAGCAGTACTTC.

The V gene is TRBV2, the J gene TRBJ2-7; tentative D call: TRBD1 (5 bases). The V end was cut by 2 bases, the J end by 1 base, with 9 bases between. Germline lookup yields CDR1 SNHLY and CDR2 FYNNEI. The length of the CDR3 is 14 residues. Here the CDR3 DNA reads TGTGCCAGCAGTGAAATCAGGGAATCCTACGAGCAGTACTTC. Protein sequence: CASSEIRESYEQYF.

This CDR3 is CASSPSGTSGMLSSYEQYF. In nucleotides, the CDR3 is TGTGCCAGCAGTCCCTCCGGGACTAGCGGGATGCTGAGCTCCTACGAGCAGTACTTC. The chain has TRBV27 and TRBJ2-7; 13 nucleotides line up with TRBD2. This CDR3 is built from 19 residues. Germline values: CDR1 MNHEY, CDR2 SMNVEV (reference sequence). The trim removed 5 bases at V and 0 bases at J, leaving 13 bases unmatched.

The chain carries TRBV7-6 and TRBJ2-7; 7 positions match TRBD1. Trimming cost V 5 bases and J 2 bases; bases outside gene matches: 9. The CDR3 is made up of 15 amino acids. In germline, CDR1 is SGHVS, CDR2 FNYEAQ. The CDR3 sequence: CASSPRQGITYEQYF. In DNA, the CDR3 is TGTGCCAGCAGCCCAAGACAGGGAATAACCTACGAGCAGTACTTC.

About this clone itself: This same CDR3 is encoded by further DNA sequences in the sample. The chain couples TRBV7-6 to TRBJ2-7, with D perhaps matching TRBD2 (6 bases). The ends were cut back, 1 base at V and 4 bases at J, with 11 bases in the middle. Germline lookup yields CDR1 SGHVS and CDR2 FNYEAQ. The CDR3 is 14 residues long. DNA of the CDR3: TGTGCCAGCAGCTTAGGAGGGAGCGGGTACGAGCAGTACTTC. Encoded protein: CASSLGGSGYEQYF.

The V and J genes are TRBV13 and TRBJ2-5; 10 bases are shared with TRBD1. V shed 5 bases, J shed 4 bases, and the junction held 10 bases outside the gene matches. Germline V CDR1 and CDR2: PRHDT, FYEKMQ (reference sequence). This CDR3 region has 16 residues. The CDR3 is CASSPGHDRGRETQYF. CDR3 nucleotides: TGTGCCAGCAGCCCAGGACACGACAGGGGGCGAGAGACCCAGTACTTC.

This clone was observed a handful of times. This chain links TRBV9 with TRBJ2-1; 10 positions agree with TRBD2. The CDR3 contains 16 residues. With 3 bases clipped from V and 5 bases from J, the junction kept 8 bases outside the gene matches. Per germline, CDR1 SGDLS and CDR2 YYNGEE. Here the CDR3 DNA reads TGTGCCAGCAGCGACCGAACTAGCGGGACGAACAATGAGCAGTTCTTC. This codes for CASSDRTSGTNNEQFF. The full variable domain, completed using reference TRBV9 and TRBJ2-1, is DSGVTQTPKHLITATGQRVTLRCSPRSGDLSVYWYQQSLDQGLQFLIQYYNGEERAKGNILERFSAQQFPDLHSELNLSSLELGDSALYFCASSDRTSGTNNEQFFGPGTRLTVL.

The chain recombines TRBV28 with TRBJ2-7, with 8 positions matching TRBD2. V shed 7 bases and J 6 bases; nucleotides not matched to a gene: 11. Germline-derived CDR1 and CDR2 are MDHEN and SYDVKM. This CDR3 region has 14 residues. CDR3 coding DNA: TGTGCCAGCAACCCGGGACTAGGAGGCTTCGAGCAGTACTTC. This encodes CASNPGLGGFEQYF.

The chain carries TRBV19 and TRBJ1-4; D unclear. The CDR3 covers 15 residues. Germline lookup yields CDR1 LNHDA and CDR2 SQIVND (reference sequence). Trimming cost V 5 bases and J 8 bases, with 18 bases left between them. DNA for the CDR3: TGTGCCAGTAGTGCTTTTGAGGGCCAAGAGGAAAAACTGTTTTTT. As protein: CASSAFEGQEEKLFF.

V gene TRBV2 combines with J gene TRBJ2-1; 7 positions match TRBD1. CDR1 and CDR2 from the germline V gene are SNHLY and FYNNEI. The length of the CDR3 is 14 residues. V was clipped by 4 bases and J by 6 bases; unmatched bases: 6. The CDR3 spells CASSGHPGGNEQFF. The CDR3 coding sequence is TGTGCCAGCAGTGGACATCCAGGGGGCAATGAGCAGTTCTTC.

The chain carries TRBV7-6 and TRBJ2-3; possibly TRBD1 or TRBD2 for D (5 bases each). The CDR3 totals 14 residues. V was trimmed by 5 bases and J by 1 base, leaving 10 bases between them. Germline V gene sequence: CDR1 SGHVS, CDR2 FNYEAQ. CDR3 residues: CASSARGGTDTQYF. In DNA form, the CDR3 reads TGTGCCAGCAGCGCAAGAGGGGGCACAGATACGCAGTATTTT.

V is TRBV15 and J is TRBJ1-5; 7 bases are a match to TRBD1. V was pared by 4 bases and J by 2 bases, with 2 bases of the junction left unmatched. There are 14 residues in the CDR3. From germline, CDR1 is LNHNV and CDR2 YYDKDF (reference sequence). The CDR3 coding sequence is TGTGCCACCAGCATAGACAGGGGCAATCAGCCCCAGCATTTT. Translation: CATSIDRGNQPQHF.

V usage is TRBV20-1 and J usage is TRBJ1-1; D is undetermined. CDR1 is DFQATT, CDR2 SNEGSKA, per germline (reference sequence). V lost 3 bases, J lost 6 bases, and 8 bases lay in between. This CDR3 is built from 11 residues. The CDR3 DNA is TGCAGTGCTAGTTCGGAACCTGAAGCTTTCTTT. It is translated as CSASSEPEAFF.

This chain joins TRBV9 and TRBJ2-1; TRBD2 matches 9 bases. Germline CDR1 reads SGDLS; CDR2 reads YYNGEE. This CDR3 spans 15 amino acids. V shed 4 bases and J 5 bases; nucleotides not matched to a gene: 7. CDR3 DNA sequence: TGTGCCAGCAGCCTCTACGGACTAGCGAACAATGAGCAGTTCTTC. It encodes CASSLYGLANNEQFF. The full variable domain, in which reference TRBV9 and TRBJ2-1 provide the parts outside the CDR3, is DSGVTQTPKHLITATGQRVTLRCSPRSGDLSVYWYQQSLDQGLQFLIQYYNGEERAKGNILERFSAQQFPDLHSELNLSSLELGDSALYFCASSLYGLANNEQFFGPGTRLTVL.